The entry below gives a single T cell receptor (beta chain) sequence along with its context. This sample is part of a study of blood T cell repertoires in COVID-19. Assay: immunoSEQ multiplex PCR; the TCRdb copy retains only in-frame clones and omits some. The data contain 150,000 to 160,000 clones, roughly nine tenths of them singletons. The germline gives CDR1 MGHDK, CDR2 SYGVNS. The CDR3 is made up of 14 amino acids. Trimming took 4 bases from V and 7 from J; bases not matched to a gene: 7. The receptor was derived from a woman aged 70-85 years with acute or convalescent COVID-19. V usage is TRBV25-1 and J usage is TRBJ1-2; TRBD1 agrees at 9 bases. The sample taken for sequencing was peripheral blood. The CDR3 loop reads CASSADPTGGGYTF. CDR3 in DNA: TGTGCCAGCAGTGCGGATCCGACAGGGGGTGGCTACACCTTC.